The present entry profiles one T cell receptor (beta chain) with its context. Its antigen remains undetermined. No qualities accompany the bases; no much larger clone lies one base away. The data are from a study of OX40 agonist ivuxolimab in advanced cancers. In the study overall: Ivuxolimab, which targeted the costimulatory receptor OX40 (CD134), was an agonistic, fully human IgG2 monoclonal antibody. Intravenous ivuxolimab was administered to patients every 2 weeks at six dose levels: 0.01, 0.1, 0.3, 1.5, 3 and 10 mg/kg. Of the 50 to 55 patients in dose escalation, around 19 had hepatocellular carcinoma, roughly 15 had melanoma, 9 had renal cell carcinoma and 9 had head and neck cancer. In the dose-escalation cohort, around four fifths of patients were male, and the mean age was approximately 60 years, with a range of roughly 20 to 79. Patients were allowed to have had prior anti-PD-1, anti-PD-L1 or anti-CTLA-4 therapy, and 30% to 50% of the dose-escalation patients had previously received checkpoint inhibitors. Partial responses were achieved by three dose-escalation patients, of whom one had hepatocellular carcinoma and two had cutaneous melanoma. Peripheral TCRbeta sequencing aimed to test whether ivuxolimab altered TCR sequence diversity and caused clonal T-cell expansion. The monotherapy dose-escalation portion (N of about 50 patients) of the phase I ivuxolimab trial is reported in the paper. The study at large found these results: In the 0.1-3.0 mg/kg groups, partial responders were among the patients with the lowest normalized peripheral clonal expansion, particularly in CD8+ T cells. At doses of 0.1 to 3.0 mg/kg, clonal expansion of both CD4+ and CD8+ T cells in blood was seen between baseline and week 6. After ivuxolimab, more expanded clones were found on average in CD8+ T cells than in CD4+ T cells. Which antigens the clonally expanded peripheral T cells were specific for was not determined. Low levels of normalized T-cell clonal expansion were also seen in some patients who did not respond.

The germline V gene supplies CDR1 SGHTA and CDR2 FQGNSA. V loses 1 base at its end and J loses 4 bases; junction bases beyond the gene matches: 4. The CDR3 runs 14 amino acids, cysteine and phenylalanine included. Of all the DNA, just the CDR3 is kept, 42 bases in frame from base 1. Patients with autoimmune disease history or receiving systemic immunosuppression were excluded from the trial. Peripheral blood for TCR sequencing was collected from all dose cohorts at baseline, on cycle 4 day 1, and on cycle 7 day 1. Samples came from an open-label, multicenter, first-in-human phase I dose-escalation trial of ivuxolimab. The trial enrolled adults with locally advanced or metastatic head and neck squamous cell, hepatocellular, melanoma or renal cell carcinoma. Before TCR sequencing, CD4+ T cells and CD8+ T cells from peripheral blood were sorted into separate populations. To sequence the TCRbeta CDR3 region, genomic DNA was isolated from the sorted cells. The immunoSEQ Assay was used to sequence the TCRbeta CDR3 regions. TCRdb provides this immuneACCESS table in a form limited to in-frame rearrangements. Some clones are lacking; in checked studies, under half of them reflect an unresolved V gene, and why the rest are absent is not known. The sample table lists roughly 70,000 clones, about four fifths of them with a count of one. The top ten clones comprise 2% to 3% of the sample.

The V and J segments used are TRBV7-2 and TRBJ2-7; 7 bases in the middle match TRBD2. The receptor was isolated from an adult with an advanced solid tumor such as melanoma, head and neck, liver or kidney cancer. This specimen was CD4+ or CD8+ T cells sorted from blood, taken in a trial of the OX40 agonist ivuxolimab. The bases read TGTGCCAGCAGCTTAGGTGGGAGGGAATACGAGCAGTACTTC. Translated, this gives CASSLGGREYEQYF.